The rows below give T cell receptor beta chains drawn from one sample of a study of OX40 agonist ivuxolimab in advanced cancers. The protocol was immunoSEQ multiplex PCR, while the TCRdb copy is restricted to in-frame clones and leaves out a portion. This table holds about 80,000 clones, roughly 84% found once. The sequenced sample was CD4+ or CD8+ T cells sorted from blood, obtained in a trial of the OX40 agonist ivuxolimab. The receptors shown here come from an adult with an advanced solid tumor such as melanoma, head and neck, liver or kidney cancer. CDR3s include the opening cysteine and the closing phenylalanine or tryptophan. The order of the fields is CDR3 DNA, CDR3 protein, J gene, clone size, D gene, V gene. A D gene is named only where the DNA matches it firmly. A clone size is listed for some rows: how often the clone was seen (once, few, many), or a class if it is expanded.

CDR3nt: TGTGCCAGCAGCCCCGCCGGTAGGCCCGGCGAGCAGTACTTC; CDR3aa: CASSPAGRPGEQYF; j_gene: TRBJ2-7; abundance: -; d_gene: -; v_gene: TRBV5-4
CDR3nt: TGTGCCAGCAGCTTAATCCCACGGACAGGGTCGGGCACTGAAGCTTTCTTT; CDR3aa: CASSLIPRTGSGTEAFF; j_gene: TRBJ1-1; abundance: -; d_gene: TRBD1; v_gene: TRBV7-9
CDR3nt: TGCGCCAGCAGCTTGGGCGGATATAACACCGGGGAGCTGTTTTTT; CDR3aa: CASSLGGYNTGELFF; j_gene: TRBJ2-2; abundance: -; d_gene: -; v_gene: TRBV5-1
CDR3nt: TGTGCCAGCAGCCCTCGACCCCTGGGACAGGGTTATGGCTACACCTTC; CDR3aa: CASSPRPLGQGYGYTF; j_gene: TRBJ1-2; abundance: -; d_gene: TRBD1; v_gene: TRBV7-2
CDR3nt: TGTGCCAGCAGCTACGCTAGCGTCACAGATACGCAGTATTTT; CDR3aa: CASSYASVTDTQYF; j_gene: TRBJ2-3; abundance: once; d_gene: -; v_gene: TRBV5-4
CDR3nt: TGTGCCAGCACCGGGCCCCAAGCTAACTATGGCTACACCTTC; CDR3aa: CASTGPQANYGYTF; j_gene: TRBJ1-2; abundance: -; d_gene: -; v_gene: TRBV6-6
CDR3nt: TGTGCCAGCAGTACCCCTGGGACAGGGCCCTACGAGCAGTACTTC; CDR3aa: CASSTPGTGPYEQYF; j_gene: TRBJ2-7; abundance: -; d_gene: TRBD1; v_gene: TRBV28
CDR3nt: TGTGCCAGCAGTTTATGGAACAGCCGGGAATCACCCCTCCACTTT; CDR3aa: CASSLWNSRESPLHF; j_gene: TRBJ1-6; abundance: -; d_gene: -; v_gene: TRBV28
CDR3nt: TGTGCCAGCTCCCAGCTCAGGACAGCAGCACAAGAGACCCAGTACTTC; CDR3aa: CASSQLRTAAQETQYF; j_gene: TRBJ2-5; abundance: -; d_gene: -; v_gene: TRBV18
CDR3nt: TGTGCCAGCAGCTCCAACAGGGGGCGATCCTACGAGCAGTACTTC; CDR3aa: CASSSNRGRSYEQYF; j_gene: TRBJ2-7; abundance: -; d_gene: TRBD1; v_gene: TRBV13
CDR3nt: TGCGCCAGCAGCTTGGGACCTCAACCGACAGGGGTAATGAACACTGAAGCTTTCTTT; CDR3aa: CASSLGPQPTGVMNTEAFF; j_gene: TRBJ1-1; abundance: -; d_gene: TRBD1; v_gene: TRBV5-1
CDR3nt: TGTGCCAGCAGCTTTAGTACCACAGATACGCAGTATTTT; CDR3aa: CASSFSTTDTQYF; j_gene: TRBJ2-3; abundance: -; d_gene: -; v_gene: TRBV5-6
CDR3nt: TGCGCCAGCAGTGACTTTCAAAGCGGCACAGATACGCAGTATTTT; CDR3aa: CASSDFQSGTDTQYF; j_gene: TRBJ2-3; abundance: -; d_gene: -; v_gene: TRBV10-1
CDR3nt: TGTGCCAGCTCACCACAAGAGACCCAGTACTTC; CDR3aa: CASSPQETQYF; j_gene: TRBJ2-5; abundance: -; d_gene: -; v_gene: TRBV18
CDR3nt: TGTGCCAGTAGACGAGCGGGAGGGCCATCCGAGCAGTACTTC; CDR3aa: CASRRAGGPSEQYF; j_gene: TRBJ2-7; abundance: -; d_gene: TRBD2; v_gene: TRBV19
CDR3nt: TGTGCCACATTCCAGGCTAGCGGGAGGTTCAATGAGCAGTTCTTC; CDR3aa: CATFQASGRFNEQFF; j_gene: TRBJ2-1; abundance: -; d_gene: TRBD2; v_gene: TRBV7-2
CDR3nt: TGCGCCAGCAGACTCGAACTAGCGGGGAGCACAGATACGCAGTATTTT; CDR3aa: CASRLELAGSTDTQYF; j_gene: TRBJ2-3; abundance: -; d_gene: TRBD2; v_gene: TRBV5-1
CDR3nt: TGTGCCAGCAGCTTGGCCTTAACCAGAGTTGGATTGACCGGGGAGCTGTTTTTT; CDR3aa: CASSLALTRVGLTGELFF; j_gene: TRBJ2-2; abundance: -; d_gene: -; v_gene: TRBV5-8
CDR3nt: TGTGCCAGCAGTGGATCGGTCTTCTACTACGAGCAGTACTTC; CDR3aa: CASSGSVFYYEQYF; j_gene: TRBJ2-7; abundance: -; d_gene: -; v_gene: TRBV2
CDR3nt: TGTGCCAGCAGTTACATCCCCGGGGAGCTGTTTTTT; CDR3aa: CASSYIPGELFF; j_gene: TRBJ2-2; abundance: -; d_gene: -; v_gene: TRBV6-6
CDR3nt: TGCAGCGTCCGGGAGGCACTAGTGGGCAATGAGCAGTTCTTC; CDR3aa: CSVREALVGNEQFF; j_gene: TRBJ2-1; abundance: -; d_gene: TRBD2; v_gene: TRBV29-1
CDR3nt: TGTGCCAGCTCACCGGGACTAGCGGGAGCCACAGATACGCAGTATTTT; CDR3aa: CASSPGLAGATDTQYF; j_gene: TRBJ2-3; abundance: -; d_gene: TRBD2; v_gene: TRBV18
CDR3nt: TGTGCCAGCAGTCGCCTTTCTAGCGGGAGCCTCAATGAGCAGTTCTTC; CDR3aa: CASSRLSSGSLNEQFF; j_gene: TRBJ2-1; abundance: -; d_gene: TRBD2; v_gene: TRBV9
CDR3nt: TGTGCCAGCAGCGCGGAGACAGGGGGCCCTCACCGCTTC; CDR3aa: CASSAETGGPHRF; j_gene: TRBJ1-2; abundance: -; d_gene: TRBD1; v_gene: TRBV9
CDR3nt: TGTGCCAGCAGCATAGGACAGGGTGTTTACAATGAGCAGTTCTTC; CDR3aa: CASSIGQGVYNEQFF; j_gene: TRBJ2-1; abundance: -; d_gene: TRBD1; v_gene: TRBV11-3
CDR3nt: TGTGCCAGCAGCGCCCAAGCCGGGACAAGCAACTACGAGCAGTACTTC; CDR3aa: CASSAQAGTSNYEQYF; j_gene: TRBJ2-7; abundance: -; d_gene: -; v_gene: TRBV9
CDR3nt: TGTGCCAGTACCCTAGGGGCTAGCGTGGATACGCAGTATTTT; CDR3aa: CASTLGASVDTQYF; j_gene: TRBJ2-3; abundance: -; d_gene: -; v_gene: TRBV19
CDR3nt: TGCAGCGTAAACAGGCAAGGTGGGGTTACGCAGTATTTT; CDR3aa: CSVNRQGGVTQYF; j_gene: TRBJ2-3; abundance: -; d_gene: -; v_gene: TRBV29-1
CDR3nt: TGCGCCAGCAGCTTGTCTGGCAGTAGCACAGATACGCAGTATTTT; CDR3aa: CASSLSGSSTDTQYF; j_gene: TRBJ2-3; abundance: -; d_gene: -; v_gene: TRBV5-1
CDR3nt: TGTGCCAGCAGCTTAGGCCAGCGGGGAGAAGGAGAGACCCAGTACTTC; CDR3aa: CASSLGQRGEGETQYF; j_gene: TRBJ2-5; abundance: -; d_gene: TRBD2; v_gene: TRBV7-9
CDR3nt: TGTGCCAGCAGCTTAGATCGGGCAGTAAACACCGGGGAGCTGTTTTTT; CDR3aa: CASSLDRAVNTGELFF; j_gene: TRBJ2-2; abundance: -; d_gene: -; v_gene: TRBV11-3
CDR3nt: TGTGCCAGCAGCGTCTCGGGGCAGAACACTGAAGCTTTCTTT; CDR3aa: CASSVSGQNTEAFF; j_gene: TRBJ1-1; abundance: -; d_gene: -; v_gene: TRBV9
CDR3nt: TGTGCCAGCAGTCCCGGACTAGCGGGGCTTCTTCAAGAGACCCAGTACTTC; CDR3aa: CASSPGLAGLLQETQYF; j_gene: TRBJ2-5; abundance: -; d_gene: TRBD2; v_gene: TRBV7-9
CDR3nt: TGTGCCAGCAGCTTAGGAGAGAGTAGCATTCAGTACTTC; CDR3aa: CASSLGESSIQYF; j_gene: TRBJ2-4; abundance: -; d_gene: -; v_gene: TRBV7-9
CDR3nt: TGTGCCAGCTCTCTAGCGGAAAACAATGAGCAGTTCTTC; CDR3aa: CASSLAENNEQFF; j_gene: TRBJ2-1; abundance: -; d_gene: TRBD2; v_gene: TRBV9
CDR3nt: TGTGCCAGCAGCTTAGACGACAGGGGTCGGAACGAGCAGTACTTC; CDR3aa: CASSLDDRGRNEQYF; j_gene: TRBJ2-7; abundance: -; d_gene: TRBD1; v_gene: TRBV7-2
CDR3nt: TGCGCCAGCAGCTTGACAGGGGTGAAGTACTCTGGGGCCAACGTCCTGACTTTC; CDR3aa: CASSLTGVKYSGANVLTF; j_gene: TRBJ2-6; abundance: -; d_gene: TRBD1; v_gene: TRBV5-1
CDR3nt: TGCGCCAGCAGCCCGACAGGGGTTGGGTCCTACGAGCAGTACTTC; CDR3aa: CASSPTGVGSYEQYF; j_gene: TRBJ2-7; abundance: -; d_gene: TRBD1; v_gene: TRBV4-1
CDR3nt: TGTGCCAGCAGCTTATCTGCAGGAAATGAGCAGTTCTTC; CDR3aa: CASSLSAGNEQFF; j_gene: TRBJ2-1; abundance: -; d_gene: -; v_gene: TRBV11-3
CDR3nt: TGTGCCAGCAGCTTAGCTTTGAGTGAGCAGTTCTTC; CDR3aa: CASSLALSEQFF; j_gene: TRBJ2-1; abundance: -; d_gene: -; v_gene: TRBV11-3
CDR3nt: TGTGCCAGCACCAGGGGGGGCAGCTCCTACAATGAGCAGTTCTTC; CDR3aa: CASTRGGSSYNEQFF; j_gene: TRBJ2-1; abundance: -; d_gene: -; v_gene: TRBV9
CDR3nt: TGTGCCAGCAGCCCCGGGATGGTTGCGGGACCCTACGAGCAGTACTTC; CDR3aa: CASSPGMVAGPYEQYF; j_gene: TRBJ2-7; abundance: -; d_gene: -; v_gene: TRBV11-2
CDR3nt: TGTGCCAGCAGCTTCCGCCGGGGGGGGGTCAACTATGGCTACACCTTC; CDR3aa: CASSFRRGGVNYGYTF; j_gene: TRBJ1-2; abundance: -; d_gene: -; v_gene: TRBV7-6
CDR3nt: TGCGCCAGCAGCCCGCGTGTGTCTGGGGCCAACGTCCTGACTTTC; CDR3aa: CASSPRVSGANVLTF; j_gene: TRBJ2-6; abundance: -; d_gene: -; v_gene: TRBV4-1
CDR3nt: TGTGCCAGTAGATCGGGACAGGGAGACGGCTACACCTTC; CDR3aa: CASRSGQGDGYTF; j_gene: TRBJ1-2; abundance: -; d_gene: TRBD1; v_gene: TRBV19
CDR3nt: TGTGCCAGCAGCTGGGGACAGGGGGCTGGAGAGACCCAGTACTTC; CDR3aa: CASSWGQGAGETQYF; j_gene: TRBJ2-5; abundance: -; d_gene: TRBD1; v_gene: TRBV5-6